This T cell receptor beta chain was retrieved from a study of PD-1 blockade in classical Hodgkin lymphoma (TCRdb year 2020). Regarding the research as a whole: Nivolumab dosing was 3 mg/kg intravenously every 2 weeks, continuing until either disease progression or unacceptable toxicity. The study used TCR beta sequencing and CyTOF to define a peripheral blood immune signature of response to PD-1 blockade in classical Hodgkin lymphoma.

V is trimmed back by 8 bases and J by 1 base, and the junction contains 5 bases that no gene match accounts for. CDR3 length: 14 amino acids, cysteine to phenylalanine. Only the CDR3 portion is preserved as DNA: 42 bases, with reading frame beginning at the first base. CDR1 and CDR2, per the germline V gene, are SNHLY and FYNNEI. This specimen's time point label, per the study, means: cycle 4 day 1 (C4D1), after 6 weeks of nivolumab. Every trial patient had relapsed following autologous stem cell transplantation, and prior brentuximab vedotin exposure was what differed among cohorts A, B and C. The trial cohort included 55 to 60 patients with relapsed/refractory classical Hodgkin lymphoma, and each patient had a best overall response of complete response, partial response or progressive disease. Single-agent nivolumab was administered to trial patients in the multi-cohort phase II CheckMate 205 trial. Best overall response was determined by an independent review committee according to the 2007 International Working Group response criteria. PBMCs from the trial were collected at three points: immediately before nivolumab initiation (C1D1), and during therapy at cycle 2 day 1 and cycle 4 day 1. Peripheral blood was collected in 8 mL Vacutainer Cell Preparation Tubes, from which PBMCs were isolated by centrifugation and then cryopreserved.

Genomic DNA was extracted with the Qiagen DNeasy kit from unsorted PBMCs and from negatively selected CD4+ and CD8+ fractions. Using primers that anneal to V and J segments, immunoSEQ multiplex PCR amplified the TCR beta CDR3 regions. Amplification bias was minimized using a synthetic immune receptor repertoire, and residual bias was removed computationally after sequencing. The original pipeline was this. Custom Python scripts were used to quantify repertoire diversity as the Shannon entropy index. The unsorted, CD4+ and CD8+ repertoires were each analyzed separately, with the exception of combined analyses, where CD4+ and CD8+ sequences were merged in silico. Clonal expansion was defined as at least a 2-fold frequency increase after treatment relative to C1D1, with a pseudocount of 0.5 for undetected baseline clones. Singleton clones were defined as clones with 0 or 1 copy at C1D1, and non-singleton clones were defined as clones with 2 or more copies. By matching protein sequences in sorted samples from the same patient, clones expanded in unsorted samples were annotated as CD4+, CD8+ or unknown. Wilcoxon tests on paired samples were used to test diversity changes from C1D1 to C4D1. Not all clones reach the TCRdb copy of this immuneACCESS table, which keeps in-frame sequences only. Checked studies attribute under half of the gap to unresolved V genes and leave the rest unexplained. The V and J calls and the clone size are those of that table, but D and trimming were determined from the DNA. This sample has 20,000 or so clones in its table, and around 87% of those were observed once. Of the sample, 23% is held by the ten largest clones.

Broader findings and caveats from the paper: Baseline TCR diversity was reported to be lower in newly diagnosed patients than in healthy donors, and even lower in relapsed/refractory patients. Among trial patients, those achieving complete response had baseline diversity similar to that of newly diagnosed patients, while diversity was significantly lower in partial responders and progressors. A significant rise by C4D1 was seen in CD4+ but not CD8+ TCR diversity (p=0.0027 vs p=0.16), with the rise being most apparent in complete responders (p=0.02). Only a single clinical trial cohort was studied, and what caused the repertoire differences, possibly disease activity or prior therapy, remained undefined. Patients starting nivolumab less than 1 year after ASCT had lower diversity and were excluded from later analyses to avoid confounding by immune reconstitution.

This clone was seen a single time. No antigen is known for it. Base qualities were left out, and no much larger clone turns up one base away. This clonotype was obtained from a human donor with classical Hodgkin lymphoma. This chain is built from TRBV2 and TRBJ2-3, with 8 central nucleotides matching TRBD1. The sequencing here drew on peripheral blood mononuclear cells (PBMCs), taken before the fourth cycle of nivolumab. CDR3 protein: CASQSGGGTDTQYF. The DNA reads TGTGCCAGCCAATCAGGGGGCGGCACAGATACGCAGTATTTT.